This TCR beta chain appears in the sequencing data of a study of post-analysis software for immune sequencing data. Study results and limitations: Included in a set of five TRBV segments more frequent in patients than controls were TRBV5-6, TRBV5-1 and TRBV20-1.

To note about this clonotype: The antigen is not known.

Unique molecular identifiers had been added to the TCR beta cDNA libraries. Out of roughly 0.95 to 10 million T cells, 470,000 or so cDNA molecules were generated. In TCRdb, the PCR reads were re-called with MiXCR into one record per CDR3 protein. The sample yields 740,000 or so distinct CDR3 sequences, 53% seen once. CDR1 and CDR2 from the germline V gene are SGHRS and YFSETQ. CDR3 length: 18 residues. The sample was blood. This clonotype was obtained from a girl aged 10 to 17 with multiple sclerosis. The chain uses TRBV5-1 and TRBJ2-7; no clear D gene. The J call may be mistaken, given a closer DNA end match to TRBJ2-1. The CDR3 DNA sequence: TGCGCCAGCAGCTTGAGGCCACTTGGTCTCAGCTCCTACAATGAGCAGTTCTTC. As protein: CASSLRPLGLSSYNEQFF.